This TCR beta chain was recovered during a study of Graves' ophthalmopathy and Graves' hyperthyroidism. General study results and limits: With a specificity of roughly 72% and a sensitivity of approximately 68%, the model predicted ophthalmopathy progression.

Beta-chain TCR CDR3 regions were amplified from RNA transcripts. Scientists carried out first-round RT-PCR using HTBI primers and then a second-round multiplex PCR. MiXCR, applied by TCRdb to the multiplex PCR reads, yields one record per CDR3 protein. The sample shows 240,000 or so distinct CDR3 sequences, approximately 42% of them seen only once. Ineligible for inclusion were patients with other autoimmune diseases, uncontrolled infections, pregnancy or lactation. V shed 2 bases, J shed 4 bases, and the junction held 5 bases outside the gene matches. The CDR3 consists of 14 residues. CDR1 is DFQATT and CDR2 is SNEGSKA in the germline V gene (reference sequence). Regarding this clonotype: Its antigen remains unidentified.

V and J are TRBV20-1 and TRBJ2-7; 10 positions match TRBD2. Sequences were obtained from peripheral blood. The source of this sequence is an adult man with Graves' ophthalmopathy. The DNA of the CDR3 is TGCAGTGCTAGACCCAGCGGGAGGGGGTACGAGCAGTACTTC. This sequence encodes CSARPSGRGYEQYF.